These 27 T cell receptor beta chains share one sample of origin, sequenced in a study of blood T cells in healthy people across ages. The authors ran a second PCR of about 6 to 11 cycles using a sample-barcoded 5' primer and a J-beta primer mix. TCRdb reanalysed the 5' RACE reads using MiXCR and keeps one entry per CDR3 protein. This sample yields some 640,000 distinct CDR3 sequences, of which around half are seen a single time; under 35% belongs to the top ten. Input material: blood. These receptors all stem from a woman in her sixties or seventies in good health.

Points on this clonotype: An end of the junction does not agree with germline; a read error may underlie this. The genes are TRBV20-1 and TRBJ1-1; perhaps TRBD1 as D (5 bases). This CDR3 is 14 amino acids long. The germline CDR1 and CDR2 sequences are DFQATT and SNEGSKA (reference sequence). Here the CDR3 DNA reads TGCAGTGCAAGAGCCCAGGGCTGGTTAACTGAAGCTTTCTTT. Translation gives CSARAQGWLTEAFF.

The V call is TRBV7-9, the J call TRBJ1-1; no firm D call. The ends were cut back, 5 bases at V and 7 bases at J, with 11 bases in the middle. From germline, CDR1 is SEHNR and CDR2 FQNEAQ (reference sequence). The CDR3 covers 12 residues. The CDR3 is CASSRSGIEAFF. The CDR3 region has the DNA TGTGCCAGCAGCCGGTCGGGGATTGAAGCTTTCTTT.

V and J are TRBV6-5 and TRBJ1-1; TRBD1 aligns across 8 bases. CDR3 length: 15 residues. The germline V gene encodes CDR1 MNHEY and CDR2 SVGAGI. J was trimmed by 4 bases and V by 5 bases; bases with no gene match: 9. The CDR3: CASSPGTGGVTEAFF. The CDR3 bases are TGTGCCAGCAGTCCCGGGACAGGCGGGGTCACTGAAGCTTTCTTT.

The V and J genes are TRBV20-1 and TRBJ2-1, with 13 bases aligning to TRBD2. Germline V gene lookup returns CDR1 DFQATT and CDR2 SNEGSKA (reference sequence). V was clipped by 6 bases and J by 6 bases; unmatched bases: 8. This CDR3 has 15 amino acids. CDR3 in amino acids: CSAQTGTSGTNEQFF. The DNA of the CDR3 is TGCAGTGCACAGACCGGGACTAGCGGGACCAATGAGCAGTTCTTC.

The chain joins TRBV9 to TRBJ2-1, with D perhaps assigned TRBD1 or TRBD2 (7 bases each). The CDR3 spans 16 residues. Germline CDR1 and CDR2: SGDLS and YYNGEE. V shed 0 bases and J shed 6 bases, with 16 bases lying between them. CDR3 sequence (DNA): TGTGCCAGCAGCGTAGAGGGGGGGACAGACCCCAATGAGCAGTTCTTC. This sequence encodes CASSVEGGTDPNEQFF.

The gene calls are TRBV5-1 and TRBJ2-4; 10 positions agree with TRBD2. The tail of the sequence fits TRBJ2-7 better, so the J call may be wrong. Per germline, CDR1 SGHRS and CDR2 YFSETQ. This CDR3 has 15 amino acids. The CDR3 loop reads CASSLFEREGYEQYF. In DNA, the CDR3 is TGCGCCAGCAGCTTGTTCGAGCGGGAGGGCTACGAGCAGTACTTC.

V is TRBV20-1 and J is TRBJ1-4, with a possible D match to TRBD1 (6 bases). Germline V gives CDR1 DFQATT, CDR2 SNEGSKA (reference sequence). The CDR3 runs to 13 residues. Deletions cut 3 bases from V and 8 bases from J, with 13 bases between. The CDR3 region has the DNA TGCAGTGCTAGCTCACAGGGTGACGAAAAACTGTTTTTT. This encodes CSASSQGDEKLFF.

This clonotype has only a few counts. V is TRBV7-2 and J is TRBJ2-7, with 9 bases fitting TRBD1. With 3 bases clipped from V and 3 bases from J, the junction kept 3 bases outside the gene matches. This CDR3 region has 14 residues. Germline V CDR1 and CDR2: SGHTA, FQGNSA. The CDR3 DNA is TGTGCCAGCAGCTTGGACAGGGGATACTACGAGCAGTACTTC. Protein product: CASSLDRGYYEQYF.

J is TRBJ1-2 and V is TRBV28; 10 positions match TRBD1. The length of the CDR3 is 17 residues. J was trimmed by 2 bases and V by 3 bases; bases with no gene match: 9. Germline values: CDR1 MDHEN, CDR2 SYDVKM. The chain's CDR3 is CASSLGKGTGANYGYTF. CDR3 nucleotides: TGTGCCAGCAGTTTGGGGAAAGGGACAGGGGCAAACTATGGCTACACCTTC.

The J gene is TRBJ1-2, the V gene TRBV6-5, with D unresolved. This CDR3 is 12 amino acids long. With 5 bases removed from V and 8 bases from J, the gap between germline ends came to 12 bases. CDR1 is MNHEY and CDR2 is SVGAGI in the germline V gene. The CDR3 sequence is CASSPTVGGYTF. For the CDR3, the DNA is TGTGCCAGCAGTCCCACGGTGGGAGGCTACACCTTC.

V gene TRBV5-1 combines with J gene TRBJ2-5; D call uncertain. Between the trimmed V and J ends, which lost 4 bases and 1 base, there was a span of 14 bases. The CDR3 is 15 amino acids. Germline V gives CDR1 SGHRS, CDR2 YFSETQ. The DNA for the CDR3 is TGCGCCAGCAGCGCCCAGACAACCGGCCAAGAGACCCAGTACTTC. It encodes CASSAQTTGQETQYF.

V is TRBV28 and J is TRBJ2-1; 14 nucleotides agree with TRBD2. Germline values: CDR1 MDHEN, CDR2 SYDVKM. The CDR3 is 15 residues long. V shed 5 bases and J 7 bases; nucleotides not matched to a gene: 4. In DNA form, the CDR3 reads TGTGCCAGCAGTCGCGGGACTAGCGGGAGTAATGAGCAGTTCTTC. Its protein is CASSRGTSGSNEQFF.

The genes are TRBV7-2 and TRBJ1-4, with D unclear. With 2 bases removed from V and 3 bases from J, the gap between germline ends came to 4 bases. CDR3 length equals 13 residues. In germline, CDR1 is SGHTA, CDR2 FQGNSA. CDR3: CASSLIANEKLFF. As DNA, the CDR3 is TGTGCCAGCAGCTTAATAGCTAATGAAAAACTGTTTTTT. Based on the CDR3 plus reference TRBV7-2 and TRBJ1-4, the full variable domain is GAGVSQSPSNKVTEKGKDVELRCDPISGHTALYWYRQSLGQGLEFLIYFQGNSAPDKSGLPSDRFSAERTGGSVSTLTIQRTQQEDSAVYLCASSLIANEKLFFGSGTQLSVL.

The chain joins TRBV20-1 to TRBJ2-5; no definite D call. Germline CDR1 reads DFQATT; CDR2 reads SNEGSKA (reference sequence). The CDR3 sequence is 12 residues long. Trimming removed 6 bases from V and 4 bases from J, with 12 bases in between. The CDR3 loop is CSANAAPETQYF. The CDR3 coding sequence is TGCAGTGCCAACGCGGCCCCAGAGACCCAGTACTTC.

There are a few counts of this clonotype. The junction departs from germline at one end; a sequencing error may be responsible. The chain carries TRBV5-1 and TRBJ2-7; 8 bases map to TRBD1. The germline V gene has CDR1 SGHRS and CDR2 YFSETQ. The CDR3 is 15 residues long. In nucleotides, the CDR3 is TGCGCCAGCAGCTTTCTGGACAGGGACTCCCACGAGCAGTACTTC. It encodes CASSFLDRDSHEQYF.

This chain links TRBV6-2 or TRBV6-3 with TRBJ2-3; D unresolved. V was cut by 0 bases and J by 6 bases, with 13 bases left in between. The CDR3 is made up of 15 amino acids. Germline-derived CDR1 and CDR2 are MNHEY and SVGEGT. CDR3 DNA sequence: TGTGCCAGCAGTTACTCGAGTGGAGCTTGGGATACGCAGTATTTT. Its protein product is CASSYSSGAWDTQYF.

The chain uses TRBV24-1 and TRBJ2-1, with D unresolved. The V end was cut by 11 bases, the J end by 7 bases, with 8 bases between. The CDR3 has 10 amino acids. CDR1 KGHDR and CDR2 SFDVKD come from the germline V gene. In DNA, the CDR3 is TGTGCCATCCCGTATAATGAGCAGTTCTTC. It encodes CAIPYNEQFF.

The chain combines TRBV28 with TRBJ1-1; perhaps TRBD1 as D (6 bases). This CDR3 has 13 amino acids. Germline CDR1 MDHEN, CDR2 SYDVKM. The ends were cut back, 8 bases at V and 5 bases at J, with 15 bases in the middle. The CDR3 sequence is CASGTPKGTEAFF. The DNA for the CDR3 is TGTGCCAGCGGGACACCCAAGGGGACTGAAGCTTTCTTT.

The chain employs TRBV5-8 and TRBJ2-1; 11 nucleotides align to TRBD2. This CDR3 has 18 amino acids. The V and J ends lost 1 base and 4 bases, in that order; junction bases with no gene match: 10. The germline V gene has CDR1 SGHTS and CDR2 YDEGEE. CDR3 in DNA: TGTGCCAGCAGCTTGTTTCGTAGCGGGAGGGCCTTGTACAATGAGCAGTTCTTC. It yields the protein CASSLFRSGRALYNEQFF.

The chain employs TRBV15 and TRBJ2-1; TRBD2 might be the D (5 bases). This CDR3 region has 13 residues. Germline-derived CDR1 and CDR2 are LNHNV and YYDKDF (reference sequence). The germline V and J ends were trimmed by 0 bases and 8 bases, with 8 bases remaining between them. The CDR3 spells CATSRDLADEQFF. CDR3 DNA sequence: TGTGCCACCAGCAGAGACCTAGCCGATGAGCAGTTCTTC. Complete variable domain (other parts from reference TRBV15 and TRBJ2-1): DAMVIQNPRYQVTQFGKPVTLSCSQTLNHNVMYWYQQKSSQAPKLLFHYYDKDFNNEADTPDNFQSRRPNTSFCFLDIRSPGLGDTAMYLCATSRDLADEQFFGPGTRLTVL.

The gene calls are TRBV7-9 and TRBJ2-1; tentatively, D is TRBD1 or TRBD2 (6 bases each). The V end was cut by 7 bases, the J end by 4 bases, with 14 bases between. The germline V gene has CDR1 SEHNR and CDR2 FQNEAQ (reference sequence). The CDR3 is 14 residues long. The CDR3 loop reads CASTLGGGYNEQFF. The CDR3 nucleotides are TGTGCCAGCACCCTAGGAGGGGGGTACAATGAGCAGTTCTTC.

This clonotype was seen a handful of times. The CDR3 here is CASSYEFGSYEQYF. The DNA of the CDR3 is TGTGCCAGCAGCTATGAGTTCGGCTCCTACGAGCAGTACTTC. The chain employs TRBV28 and TRBJ2-7; D unresolved. V gave up 6 bases and J gave up 0 bases, with 12 bases separating them. CDR3 size: 14 residues. The germline CDR1 and CDR2 sequences are MDHEN and SYDVKM.

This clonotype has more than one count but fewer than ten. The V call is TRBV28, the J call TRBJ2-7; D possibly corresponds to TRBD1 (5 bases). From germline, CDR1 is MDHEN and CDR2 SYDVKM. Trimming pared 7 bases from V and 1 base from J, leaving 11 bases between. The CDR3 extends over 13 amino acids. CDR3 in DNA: TGTGCCAGCACCCAGGACATTTCCTACGAGCAGTACTTC. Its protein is CASTQDISYEQYF. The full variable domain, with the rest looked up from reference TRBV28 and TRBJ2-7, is DVKVTQSSRYLVKRTGEKVFLECVQDMDHENMFWYRQDPGLGLRLIYFSYDVKMKEKGDIPEGYSVSREKKERFSLILESASTNQTSMYLCASTQDISYEQYFGPGTRLTVT.

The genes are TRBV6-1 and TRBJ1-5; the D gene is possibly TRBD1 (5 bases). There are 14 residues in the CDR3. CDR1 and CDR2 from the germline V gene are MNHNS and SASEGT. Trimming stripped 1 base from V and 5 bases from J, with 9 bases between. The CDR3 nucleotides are TGTGCCAGCAGTGAAGAGGGGAGGTATCAGCCCCAGCATTTT. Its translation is CASSEEGRYQPQHF.

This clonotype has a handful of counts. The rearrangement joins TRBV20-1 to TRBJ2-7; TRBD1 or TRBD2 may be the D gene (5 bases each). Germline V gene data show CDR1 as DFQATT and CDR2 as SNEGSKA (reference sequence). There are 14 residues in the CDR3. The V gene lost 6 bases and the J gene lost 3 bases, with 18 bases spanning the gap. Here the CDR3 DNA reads TGCAGTGCCCCGTCCAGGGACGGATACTACGAGCAGTACTTC. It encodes CSAPSRDGYYEQYF.

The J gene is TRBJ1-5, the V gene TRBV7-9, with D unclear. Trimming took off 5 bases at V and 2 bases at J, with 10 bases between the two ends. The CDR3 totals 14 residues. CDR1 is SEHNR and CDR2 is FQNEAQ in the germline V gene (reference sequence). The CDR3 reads CASSPLPGNQPQHF. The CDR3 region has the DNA TGTGCCAGCAGCCCCCTACCGGGCAATCAGCCCCAGCATTTT.

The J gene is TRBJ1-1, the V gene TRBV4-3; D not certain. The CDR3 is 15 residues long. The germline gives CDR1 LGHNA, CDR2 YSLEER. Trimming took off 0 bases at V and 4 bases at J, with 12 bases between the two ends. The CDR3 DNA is TGCGCCAGCAGCCAAGATTTTAAGGTCGTCACTGAAGCTTTCTTT. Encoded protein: CASSQDFKVVTEAFF.